These 2 T cell receptor beta chains originate from one sample sequenced in a study of beta chain features in type 1 diabetes. Expressed TCRB transcripts were sequenced, since all the RNA that had been isolated was reverse transcribed. The data were produced by immunoSEQ multiplex PCR, yet TCRdb's version contains in-frame clones alone and is incomplete. In the table there are hundreds of thousands of clones, roughly 15% of which are singletons. Sequenced sample: naive CD4+ T cells from blood. The receptors come from a young woman in good health.

The chain recombines TRBV7-2 with TRBJ2-1; D may be TRBD1 (5 bases). The germline V and J ends were trimmed by 0 bases and 8 bases, with 14 bases remaining between them. CDR1 and CDR2 from the germline V gene are SGHTA and FQGNSA. The CDR3 loop spans 15 amino acids. The CDR3 nucleotides read TGTGCCAGCAGCTTAGCCCTGACAGCCACGGATGAGCAGTTCTTC. Protein product: CASSLALTATDEQFF.

This clone was seen only a few times. The CDR3 DNA reads TGTGCCAGCAGCCTCGGCGGGCGGAATTCACCCCTCCACTTT. It codes for CASSLGGRNSPLHF. This chain joins TRBV14 and TRBJ1-6; unclear D gene. The V gene lost 4 bases and the J gene lost 7 bases, with 11 bases spanning the gap. CDR1 and CDR2 (germline): SGHDN, FVKESK. The CDR3 consists of 14 residues.